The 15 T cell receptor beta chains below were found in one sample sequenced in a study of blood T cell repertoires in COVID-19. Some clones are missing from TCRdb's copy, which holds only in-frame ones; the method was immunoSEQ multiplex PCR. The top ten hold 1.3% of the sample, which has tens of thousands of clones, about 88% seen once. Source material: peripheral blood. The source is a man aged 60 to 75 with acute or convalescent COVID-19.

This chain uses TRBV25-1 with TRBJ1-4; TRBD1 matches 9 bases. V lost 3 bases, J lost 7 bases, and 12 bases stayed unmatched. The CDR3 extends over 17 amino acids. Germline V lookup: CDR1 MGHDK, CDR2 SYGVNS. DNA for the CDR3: TGTGCCAGCAGTGACCGTCGCAGACAGGGGGATTTTGAAAAACTGTTTTTT. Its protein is CASSDRRRQGDFEKLFF. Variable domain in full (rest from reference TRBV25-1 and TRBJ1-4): EADIYQTPRYLVIGTGKKITLECSQTMGHDKMYWYQQDPGMELHLIHYSYGVNSTEKGDLSSESTVSRIRTEHFPLTLESARPSHTSQYLCASSDRRRQGDFEKLFFGSGTQLSVL.

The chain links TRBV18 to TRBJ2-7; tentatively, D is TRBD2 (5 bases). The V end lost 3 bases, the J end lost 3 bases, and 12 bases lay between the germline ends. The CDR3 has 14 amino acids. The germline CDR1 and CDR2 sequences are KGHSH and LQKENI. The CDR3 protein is CASSPPSAGYEQYF. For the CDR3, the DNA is TGTGCCAGCTCACCCCCAAGTGCGGGCTACGAGCAGTACTTC.

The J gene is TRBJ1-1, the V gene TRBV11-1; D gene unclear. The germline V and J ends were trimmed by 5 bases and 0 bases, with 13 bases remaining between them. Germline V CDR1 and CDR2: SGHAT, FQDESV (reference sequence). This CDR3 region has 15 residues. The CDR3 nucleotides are TGTGCCAGCAGCCGCACGGGAGGAATGAACACTGAAGCTTTCTTT. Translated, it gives CASSRTGGMNTEAFF.

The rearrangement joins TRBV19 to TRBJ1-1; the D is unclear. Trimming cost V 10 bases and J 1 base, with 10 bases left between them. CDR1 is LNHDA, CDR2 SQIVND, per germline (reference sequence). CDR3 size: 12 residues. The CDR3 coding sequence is TGTGCCACCTCACGGGAGAACACTGAAGCTTTCTTT. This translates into CATSRENTEAFF.

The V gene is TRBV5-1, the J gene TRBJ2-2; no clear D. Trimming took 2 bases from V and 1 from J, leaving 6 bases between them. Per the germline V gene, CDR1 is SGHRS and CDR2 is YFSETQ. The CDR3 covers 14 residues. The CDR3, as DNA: TGCGCCAGCAGCTTTTCCAGGAACACCGGGGAGCTGTTTTTT. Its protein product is CASSFSRNTGELFF.

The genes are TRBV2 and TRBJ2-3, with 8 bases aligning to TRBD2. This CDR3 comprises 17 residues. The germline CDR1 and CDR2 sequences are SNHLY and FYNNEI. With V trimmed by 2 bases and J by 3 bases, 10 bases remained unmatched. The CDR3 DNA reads TGTGCCAGCAGTGAATTTCGTTTCCAGCGGGGGACAGATACGCAGTATTTT. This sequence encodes CASSEFRFQRGTDTQYF.

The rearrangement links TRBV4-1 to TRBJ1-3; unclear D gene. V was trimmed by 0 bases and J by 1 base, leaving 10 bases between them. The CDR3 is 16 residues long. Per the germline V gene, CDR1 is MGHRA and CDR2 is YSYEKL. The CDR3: CASSQETEGSGNTIYF. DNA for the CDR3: TGCGCCAGCAGCCAAGAGACGGAGGGTTCTGGAAACACCATATATTTT.

DNA for the CDR3: TGTGCTAGTGGTCCGCCACTAGGGTTGTCTGGCTACACCTTC. Translating it yields CASGPPLGLSGYTF. This sequence joins TRBV12-5 and TRBJ1-2; unclear D gene. The germline CDR1 and CDR2 sequences are LGHNT and FRNRAP. This CDR3 has 14 residues. Trimming shortened V by 5 bases and J by 7 bases, and 17 bases separated the two germline ends.

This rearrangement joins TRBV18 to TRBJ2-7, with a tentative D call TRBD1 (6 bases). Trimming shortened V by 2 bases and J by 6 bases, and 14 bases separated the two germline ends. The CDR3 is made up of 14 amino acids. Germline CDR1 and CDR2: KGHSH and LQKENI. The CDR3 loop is CASSPGQGTGEQYF. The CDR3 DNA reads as TGTGCCAGCTCACCAGGGCAGGGGACCGGCGAGCAGTACTTC.

The CDR3 DNA reads as TGTGCCAGTAGTCCATACCTAGCGGGGGGCCTGGGAGATACGCAGTATTTT. This encodes CASSPYLAGGLGDTQYF. The chain carries TRBV19 and TRBJ2-3; the match to TRBD2 covers 11 bases. This CDR3 is built from 17 residues. CDR1 and CDR2 (germline): LNHDA, SQIVND (reference sequence). V shed 5 bases, J shed 5 bases, and the junction held 12 bases outside the gene matches.

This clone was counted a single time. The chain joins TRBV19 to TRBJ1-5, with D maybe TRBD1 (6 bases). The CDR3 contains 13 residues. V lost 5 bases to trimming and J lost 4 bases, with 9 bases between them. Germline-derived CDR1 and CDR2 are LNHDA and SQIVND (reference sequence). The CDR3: CASSRDRNQPQHF. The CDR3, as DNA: TGTGCCAGTAGTCGCGACAGGAATCAGCCCCAGCATTTT.

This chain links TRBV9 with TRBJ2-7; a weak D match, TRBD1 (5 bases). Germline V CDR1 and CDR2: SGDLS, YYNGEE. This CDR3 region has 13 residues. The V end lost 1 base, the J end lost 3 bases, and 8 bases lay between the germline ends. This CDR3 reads CASSVTDSYEQYF. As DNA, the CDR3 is TGTGCCAGCAGCGTAACAGACAGCTACGAGCAGTACTTC. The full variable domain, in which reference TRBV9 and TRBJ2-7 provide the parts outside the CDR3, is DSGVTQTPKHLITATGQRVTLRCSPRSGDLSVYWYQQSLDQGLQFLIQYYNGEERAKGNILERFSAQQFPDLHSELNLSSLELGDSALYFCASSVTDSYEQYFGPGTRLTVT.

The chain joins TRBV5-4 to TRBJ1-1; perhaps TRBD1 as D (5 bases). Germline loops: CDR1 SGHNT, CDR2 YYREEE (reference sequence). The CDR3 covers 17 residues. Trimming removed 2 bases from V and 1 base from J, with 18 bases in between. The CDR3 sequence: CASSFIFSGGRNTEAFF. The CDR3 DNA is TGTGCCAGCAGCTTTATTTTTAGTGGGGGGAGGAACACTGAAGCTTTCTTT. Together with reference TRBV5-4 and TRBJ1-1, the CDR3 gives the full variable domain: ETGVTQSPTHLIKTRGQQVTLRCSSQSGHNTVSWYQQALGQGPQFIFQYYREEENGRGNFPPRFSGLQFPNYSSELNVNALELDDSALYLCASSFIFSGGRNTEAFFGQGTRLTVV.

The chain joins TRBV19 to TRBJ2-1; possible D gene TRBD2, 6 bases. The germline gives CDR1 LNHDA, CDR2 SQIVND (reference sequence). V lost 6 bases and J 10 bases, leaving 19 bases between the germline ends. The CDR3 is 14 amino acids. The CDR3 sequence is CASSPWRDSSEQFF. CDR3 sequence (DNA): TGTGCCAGTAGCCCATGGAGGGACTCATCAGAGCAGTTCTTC.

The CDR3 here is CASSYSTGNNQPQHF. The CDR3 DNA reads as TGTGCCAGCAGTTACTCGACAGGGAACAATCAGCCCCAGCATTTT. This chain uses TRBV6-5 with TRBJ1-5, with TRBD1 identical over 7 bases. J was trimmed by 3 bases and V by 0 bases; bases with no gene match: 2. The CDR3 extends over 15 amino acids. Germline assignment: CDR1 MNHEY and CDR2 SVGAGI.